One sample yielded the 11 T cell receptor beta chains listed below, sequenced in a study of OX40 agonist ivuxolimab in advanced cancers. Preparation of the library involved the immunoSEQ multiplex PCR assay. The table comes from immuneACCESS by way of TCRdb, which keeps in-frame sequences with V and J called. Part of the clones is missing from these tables; in studies checked, under half for an unresolved V gene and the rest for unknown reasons. In this sample the table shows 80,000 to 100,000 clones, 87% of which occur a single time. The ten largest clones represent 0.5% of the sample. The starting material was CD4+ or CD8+ T cells sorted from blood, obtained in a trial of the OX40 agonist ivuxolimab. The receptors come from an adult with an advanced solid tumor such as melanoma, head and neck, liver or kidney cancer.

This clone was observed a single time. This chain connects TRBV28 to TRBJ1-5; 10 nucleotides align to TRBD1. Germline loops: CDR1 MDHEN, CDR2 SYDVKM. Unmatched junction bases numbered 8, after V lost 2 bases and J lost 7 bases. CDR3 length: 16 residues. CDR3 region: CASSLPTGGSGQPQHF. In DNA, the CDR3 is TGTGCCAGCAGTTTACCGACAGGGGGCTCGGGGCAGCCCCAGCATTTT. Supplemented by reference TRBV28 and TRBJ1-5, the full variable domain reads DVKVTQSSRYLVKRTGEKVFLECVQDMDHENMFWYRQDPGLGLRLIYFSYDVKMKEKGDIPEGYSVSREKKERFSLILESASTNQTSMYLCASSLPTGGSGQPQHFGDGTRLSIL.

The rearrangement joins TRBV5-8 to TRBJ1-1; TRBD1 might be the D (6 bases). Germline CDR1 reads SGHTS; CDR2 reads YDEGEE. The CDR3 contains 17 residues. Trimming stripped 0 bases from V and 3 bases from J, with 18 bases between. Written as DNA, the CDR3 is TGTGCCAGCAGCTTGGGGCCACAGGGTAGGTTGGACACTGAAGCTTTCTTT. This sequence encodes CASSLGPQGRLDTEAFF. The full variable domain, with the rest looked up from reference TRBV5-8 and TRBJ1-1, is EAGVTQSPTHLIKTRGQQATLRCSPISGHTSVYWYQQALGLGLQFLLWYDEGEERNRGNFPPRFSGRQFPNYSSELNVNALELEDSALYLCASSLGPQGRLDTEAFFGQGTRLTVV.

The rearrangement joins TRBV7-8 to TRBJ2-1; weak D call: TRBD2 (6 bases). Germline V gene lookup returns CDR1 SGHVS and CDR2 FQNEAQ. Trimming shortened V by 7 bases and J by 0 bases, and 16 bases separated the two germline ends. This CDR3 comprises 16 residues. The CDR3 sequence is CASTIRSGSSYNEQFF. DNA of the CDR3: TGTGCCAGCACCATTAGGTCCGGGAGCTCCTACAATGAGCAGTTCTTC.

The rearrangement uses TRBV19 and TRBJ2-2; unclear D gene. The CDR3 has 12 amino acids. V was pared by 3 bases and J by 6 bases, with 5 bases between. The germline V gene has CDR1 LNHDA and CDR2 SQIVND (reference sequence). The CDR3 loop reads CASSIEAGELFF. The CDR3 bases are TGTGCCAGTAGTATTGAGGCCGGGGAGCTGTTTTTT.

V is TRBV4-1 and J is TRBJ2-2; perhaps TRBD2 as D (6 bases). This CDR3 is 16 amino acids long. Germline V gene lookup returns CDR1 MGHRA and CDR2 YSYEKL. The V and J ends lost 0 bases and 3 bases respectively, with 11 bases between them. The CDR3 nucleotides are TGCGCCAGCAGCCAAGACTCGGACTACTACACCGGGGAGCTGTTTTTT. It encodes CASSQDSDYYTGELFF.

The CDR3 DNA reads as TGTGCCAGTAATCAAATAGGGGTGGGCACGCAGTATTTT. The encoded protein is CASNQIGVGTQYF. The V call is TRBV19, the J call TRBJ2-3; a weak D match, TRBD1 (5 bases). Looked up from germline, CDR1 is LNHDA and CDR2 is SQIVND (reference sequence). V was shortened by 7 bases and J by 9 bases, with 17 bases between the two germline ends. This CDR3 contains 13 residues.

This sequence joins TRBV18 and TRBJ2-7; D call uncertain. Trimming shortened V by 4 bases and J by 5 bases, and 9 bases separated the two germline ends. Germline lookup yields CDR1 KGHSH and CDR2 LQKENI. There are 12 residues in the CDR3. The CDR3 sequence: CASSRDRDEQYF. The CDR3 coding sequence is TGTGCCAGCTCACGCGACCGTGACGAGCAGTACTTC.

This chain connects TRBV2 to TRBJ2-1; tentative D call: TRBD1 (5 bases). V was clipped by 5 bases and J by 6 bases, with 20 bases between them. Germline CDR1 is SNHLY and CDR2 is FYNNEI. CDR3 length: 16 amino acids. The CDR3 nucleotides are TGTGCCAGCAGTTTCTTCCAGGGCCTCAACTTCAATGAGCAGTTCTTC. Translating it yields CASSFFQGLNFNEQFF.

This chain connects TRBV7-3 to TRBJ2-1; D unresolved. Per germline, CDR1 SGHTA and CDR2 FQGTGA. The V and J ends lost 5 bases and 9 bases respectively, with 11 bases between them. The CDR3 sequence is 12 residues long. As DNA, the CDR3 is TGTGCCAGCAGCCCGCAATTGGGTGAGCAGTTCTTC. The encoded protein is CASSPQLGEQFF.

The genes are TRBV9 and TRBJ2-7; maybe TRBD2 (6 bases). The CDR3 has 14 residues. V lost 3 bases, J lost 3 bases, and 13 bases lay in between. Germline CDR1 SGDLS, CDR2 YYNGEE. CDR3 sequence reads: CASSGLVGGYEQYF. The DNA for the CDR3 is TGTGCCAGCAGCGGCCTAGTGGGGGGCTACGAGCAGTACTTC.

This clone was picked up one time. The V gene is TRBV5-1, the J gene TRBJ2-7; 9 bases are a match to TRBD1. Germline-derived CDR1 and CDR2 are SGHRS and YFSETQ. After removal of 4 bases from V and 4 bases from J, the junction contained 15 bases not matched to a gene. The CDR3 has 17 amino acids. For the CDR3, the DNA is TGCGCCAGCAGCCCTCGTTTTGGGACAGGGCTGAAATACGAGCAGTACTTC. This encodes CASSPRFGTGLKYEQYF.